These 18 T cell receptor beta chains were sequenced from one sample in a study of response to subunit inactivated influenza vaccine. TCRdb fed the RT-PCR reads into MiXCR, producing one record per CDR3 protein. The sample carries fewer than 700,000 distinct CDR3 sequences, 10% to 15% recorded once. The input for sequencing was PBMCs from blood, taken about 40 days after vaccination. All receptors come from a man aged 50-59 years who received an inactivated influenza vaccine.

The chain has TRBV10-3 and TRBJ2-7; 12 bases align to TRBD2. Unmatched junction bases numbered 3, after V lost 0 bases and J lost 9 bases. This CDR3 has 14 amino acids. Germline V gives CDR1 ENHRY, CDR2 SYGVKD. The CDR3 DNA sequence: TGTGCCATCAGTGAGTCCCCGGGACTAGCGGGGCAGTACTTC. Encoded protein: CAISESPGLAGQYF.

This clonotype has a count of ten or more. Here the CDR3 DNA reads TGTGCCACCAGCAGCGGACTTAATGAAAAACTGTTTTTT. As protein: CATSSGLNEKLFF. V usage is TRBV15 and J usage is TRBJ1-4, with no clear D. This CDR3 is built from 13 residues. Germline CDR1 is LNHNV and CDR2 is YYDKDF (reference sequence). V lost 3 bases and J 4 bases, leaving 6 bases between the germline ends.

Ten or more counts support this clonotype. CDR3 nucleotide sequence: TGTGCCAGCAGTGGGGTAGCGGGAAAAGAAGATACGCAGTATTTT. It codes for CASSGVAGKEDTQYF. This chain connects TRBV6-4 to TRBJ2-3; 8 bases match TRBD2. Trimming at V came to 4 bases and at J to 5 bases, leaving 8 bases not matched to a gene. The CDR3 totals 15 residues. From germline, CDR1 is MRHNA and CDR2 SNTAGT.

This clonotype was detected many times. The junction and the germline gene differ at one end; a read error may be behind it. V is TRBV11-2 and J is TRBJ2-7; 7 nucleotides match TRBD1. This CDR3 contains 13 residues. From germline, CDR1 is SGHAT and CDR2 FQNNGV. CDR3 nucleotide sequence: TGTGCCAGCAGTTTAGGGGGCGAATACGAGCAGTACTTC. Translating gives CASSLGGEYEQYF.

The chain combines TRBV4-2 with TRBJ1-6; no reliable D call. This CDR3 has 14 amino acids. V was shortened by 1 base and J by 7 bases, with 8 bases between the two germline ends. Germline CDR1 LGHNA, CDR2 YNFKEQ. As DNA, the CDR3 is TGTGCCAGCAGCCAAGTACGGGCCAATTCACCCCTCCACTTT. Amino acids: CASSQVRANSPLHF.

Only a few counts were recorded for this clonotype. The gene calls are TRBV16 and TRBJ2-2; D not resolved. The ends were cut back, 1 base at V and 1 base at J, with 10 bases in the middle. Germline CDR1 and CDR2: KGHSY and FQNENV. The CDR3 has 16 residues. The CDR3: CASSQYRARNTGELFF. CDR3 sequence (DNA): TGTGCCAGCAGCCAATACCGGGCTAGGAACACCGGGGAGCTGTTTTTT.

This clonotype was observed a few times. The chain combines TRBV29-1 with TRBJ2-4; 8 bases match TRBD1. Germline trimming cut 6 bases from V and 4 bases from J; bases unmatched to any gene: 5. The CDR3 sequence is 13 residues long. In germline, CDR1 is SQVTM, CDR2 ANQGSEA. CDR3 sequence reads: CSVQDRVKNIQYF. The DNA of the CDR3 is TGCAGCGTCCAGGACAGGGTAAAAAACATTCAGTACTTC.

There are many counts of this clonotype. The J gene is TRBJ2-1, the V gene TRBV30, with TRBD1 as a possible D gene (6 bases). Germline V gene sequence: CDR1 GTSNPN, CDR2 SVGIG (reference sequence). V was trimmed by 1 base and J by 3 bases, leaving 7 bases between them. CDR3 length: 13 residues. CDR3 bases: TGTGCCTGGAGTGAGACAGGCTACAATGAGCAGTTCTTC. Its translation is CAWSETGYNEQFF.

The V call is TRBV7-2, the J call TRBJ2-5; possibly TRBD2 for D (5 bases). The V gene's germline CDR1 is SGHTA and CDR2 FQGNSA. The CDR3 covers 14 residues. Between the trimmed V and J ends, which lost 5 bases and 5 bases, there was a span of 15 bases. The CDR3 reads CASSHPGGWETQYF. For the CDR3, the DNA is TGTGCCAGCAGCCATCCAGGAGGTTGGGAGACCCAGTACTTC. The full variable domain, rest sourced from reference TRBV7-2 and TRBJ2-5, is GAGVSQSPSNKVTEKGKDVELRCDPISGHTALYWYRQSLGQGLEFLIYFQGNSAPDKSGLPSDRFSAERTGGSVSTLTIQRTQQEDSAVYLCASSHPGGWETQYFGPGTRLLVL.

In this sample, this clonotype turned up many times. This chain uses TRBV20-1 with TRBJ2-7, with D possibly being TRBD1 (6 bases). This CDR3 contains 15 residues. Germline CDR1 is DFQATT and CDR2 is SNEGSKA (reference sequence). The V end was cut by 0 bases, the J end by 5 bases, with 17 bases between. The CDR3 DNA sequence: TGCAGTGCTAGAGAAATCCCAGGGGAAGGTAACGAGCAGTACTTC. Its protein is CSAREIPGEGNEQYF.

The chain recombines TRBV5-1 with TRBJ2-1, with TRBD2 matching over 13 bases. V gave up 4 bases and J gave up 8 bases; unmatched junction bases: 9. Germline CDR1 and CDR2: SGHRS and YFSETQ. CDR3 length: 16 residues. CDR3 in amino acids: CASSTGLAGRGDEQFF. CDR3 nucleotides: TGCGCCAGCAGCACGGGACTAGCGGGACGGGGCGATGAGCAGTTCTTC. Full variable domain (outside the CDR3, taken from reference TRBV5-1 and TRBJ2-1): KAGVTQTPRYLIKTRGQQVTLSCSPISGHRSVSWYQQTPGQGLQFLFEYFSETQRNKGNFPGRFSGRQFSNSRSEMNVSTLELGDSALYLCASSTGLAGRGDEQFFGPGTRLTVL.

A remark on this clonotype: Germline is not matched at one junction end, which may reflect a read error. This chain connects TRBV28 to TRBJ2-1; D is ambiguous. The CDR3 extends over 17 amino acids. The germline V gene encodes CDR1 MDHEN and CDR2 SYDVKM. This chain's CDR3 is CACSLDVHSTSYNEQFF. As DNA, the CDR3 is TGTGCCTGCAGTTTAGATGTCCACTCTACCTCCTACAATGAGCAGTTCTTC.

This clonotype has a count of ten or more. The chain recombines TRBV7-9 with TRBJ2-2; TRBD1 matches at 7 bases. V was pared by 1 base and J by 6 bases, with 5 bases of the junction left unmatched. The CDR3 is made up of 15 amino acids. The V gene's germline CDR1 is SEHNR and CDR2 FQNEAQ (reference sequence). The CDR3 sequence is CASSLGTGAAGELFF. The CDR3, as DNA: TGTGCCAGCAGCTTAGGGACAGGCGCCGCCGGGGAGCTGTTTTTT.

The chain couples TRBV24-1 to TRBJ2-1; 9 bases match TRBD2. Germline lookup yields CDR1 KGHDR and CDR2 SFDVKD. With 6 bases clipped from V and 4 bases from J, the junction kept 6 bases outside the gene matches. The length of the CDR3 is 15 residues. This chain's CDR3 is CATSPPSGTYNEQFF. In DNA form, the CDR3 reads TGTGCCACCAGTCCCCCTAGCGGGACTTACAATGAGCAGTTCTTC.

This clonotype has a handful of counts. The chain links TRBV9 to TRBJ2-2; D uncertain. V was pared by 0 bases and J by 7 bases, with 10 bases between. Germline V lookup: CDR1 SGDLS, CDR2 YYNGEE. This CDR3 has 14 amino acids. The CDR3, as DNA: TGTGCCAGCAGCGTAGTAGGTGTCAGCGGGGAGCTGTTTTTT. Its protein is CASSVVGVSGELFF.

This clonotype came up many times. The gene calls are TRBV5-6 and TRBJ2-7; 14 nucleotides match TRBD2. Looked up from germline, CDR1 is SGHDT and CDR2 is YYEEEE. Unmatched junction bases numbered 12, after V lost 7 bases and J lost 6 bases. The CDR3 spans 16 residues. The CDR3 sequence: CASRGLAGVGGSEQYF. The DNA for the CDR3 is TGTGCCAGCCGGGGACTAGCGGGAGTCGGGGGGAGCGAGCAGTACTTC.

This clonotype was detected many times. The gene calls are TRBV20-1 and TRBJ2-7; D tentatively reads TRBD1 or TRBD2 (6 bases each). Trimming pared 4 bases from V and 6 bases from J, leaving 16 bases between. In germline, CDR1 is DFQATT, CDR2 SNEGSKA (reference sequence). The CDR3 has 13 residues. The CDR3 spells CSAMGGSYLEQYF. The DNA of the CDR3 is TGCAGTGCTATGGGGGGCTCCTACCTCGAGCAGTACTTC.

This clonotype has a handful of counts. The V gene is TRBV10-3, the J gene TRBJ2-5; 10 bases map to TRBD2. The V segment lost 0 bases and the J segment 3 bases; nucleotides outside the gene matches: 4. CDR1 and CDR2 (germline): ENHRY, SYGVKD. This CDR3 contains 16 residues. The CDR3 nucleotides read TGTGCCATCAGTGAGTCACTAGCGGGAACGAAAGAGACCCAGTACTTC. This encodes CAISESLAGTKETQYF.